Reported below is one T cell receptor (beta chain). This entry comes from a study of technical replicates of blood from a few donors. Deletions cut 9 bases from V and 0 bases from J, with 7 bases between. The CDR3 totals 12 residues. The repertoire was sequenced with immunoSEQ multiplex PCR; TCRdb's copy has only in-frame clones and lacks some. This table has about 75,000 clones, nearly 98% appearing once. The gene calls are TRBV6-7 and TRBJ2-3; D may be TRBD1 (6 bases). TRBV6-7 is identified as an open reading frame with a role that is uncertain. This clonotype was obtained from a human donor in good health. The material sequenced was T cells isolated from PBMCs. The CDR3 sequence: CARTGSTDTQYF. The CDR3 nucleotides read TGTGCCAGGACAGGTAGCACAGATACGCAGTATTTT.